Included here is one T cell receptor beta chain sequence, with context. Its cognate antigen has yet to be identified. The sample holds no much larger clone one base away, and base qualities are not on file. V sheds 4 bases and J sheds 6 bases, leaving 12 bases between their ends. The germline V gene (reference sequence) supplies CDR1 MNHEY and CDR2 SMNVEV. From the cysteine through the phenylalanine, the CDR3 covers 13 amino acids. This entry keeps only the CDR3 DNA: 39 bases, framed from base 1. TCRbeta CDR3 regions were amplified from genomic DNA by means of the immunoSEQ Assay, a bias-controlled multiplex PCR. As for how the authors treated the data: Within the assay, amplification of reference gene primers was used to estimate how many nucleated cells each sample contained. To quantify the absolute abundance of each unique TCRbeta CDR3 rearrangement, sequence reads were collapsed and filtered. For each sample, productive Simpson clonality was calculated as the square root of Simpson's diversity index across productive rearrangements. The table was pulled from immuneACCESS by TCRdb, which kept in-frame rearrangements only. Such tables lose some clones; where checked, under half of the loss comes from unresolved V genes, and the rest has no known cause. V, J and clone size are taken as reported in that table, and D and trimming were inferred from the DNA itself. Here the sample has 250,000 to 350,000 clones; 87% occur a single time. Of the sample, 6% is held by the ten largest clones.

The sample is drawn from a study of blood T cell repertoires in COVID-19 (dated by TCRdb to the early 2020s). Study-level background: The collaborator samples originated in the United States, Italy and Spain and spanned the acute and convalescent phases of COVID-19. The material from the prospective study consisted of cDNA or gDNA derived from T cells, B-cell-depleted T cells, or PBMCs. Deeply sampled blood TCRbeta repertoires from subjects exposed to, actively infected with, or recovered from COVID-19 were included in the dataset. The repertoires were made available in a free public database intended to serve as a resource for research on the immune response to SARS-CoV-2. Samples were obtained from the ongoing ImmuneRACE study (first 160 participants) and from over 1,000 subjects provided by 6 global collaborators. The sample metadata nearly always contained a de-identified subject ID, COVID-19 status, age in years and sex. Where available, HLA class I and class II types were obtained from metadata supplied by the sample provider rather than from assay-based typing.

In the prospective study, participants were 18 to 89 years old, resided in around 25 geographic areas of the United States, and were enrolled through a virtual design. In the prospective study, cohorts were assigned on the basis of participant-reported clinical history obtained from a screening survey and a study questionnaire. ImmuneRACE Cohort 3 recovered participants were defined by two consecutive negative NP/OP PCR tests, healthcare professional clearance, or symptom resolution. In the prospective study, mobile phlebotomists collected whole blood, serum and a nasopharyngeal or oropharyngeal swab from each participant. Over a roughly two-month period, participants in the prospective study had the option of providing additional blood draws and questionnaires. Before DNA extraction, prospective study blood samples were shipped either frozen or at room temperature. Overall study results and their limits: How much clinical and demographic metadata was included differed by source and by participant, and the metadata was provided uncurated.

The sequenced sample consisted of PBMCs or T cells enriched from blood (not recorded which). This sequence uses TRBV27 and TRBJ1-2; possibly the D gene is TRBD1, per 6 matching bases. This receptor was obtained from a woman in her forties who had recovered from COVID-19. CDR3 protein: CASSWGGADGYTF. In nucleotides, the sequence is TGTGCCAGCAGTTGGGGGGGGGCAGATGGCTACACCTTC.